The 15 T cell receptor beta chains reported below all come from one sample, sequenced in a study of beta chain features in type 1 diabetes. TCRB transcripts that were expressed got sequenced, as all of the isolated RNA had been reverse transcribed. Sequencing used immunoSEQ multiplex PCR; TCRdb keeps in-frame clones, though not all of them. The sample comprises roughly 170,000 clones, about an eighth of which are singletons, and roughly 0.6% rests with the top ten. Sequenced sample: central memory CD4+ T cells from blood. Every receptor here comes from a woman aged 18-35 years in good health.

This clone came up a few times. The chain combines TRBV30 with TRBJ2-7, with TRBD1 matching 7 bases. The CDR3 is 12 residues long. Germline CDR1 GTSNPN, CDR2 SVGIG (reference sequence). The junction had 3 bases not matched to a gene; V was cut back by 5 bases and J by 2 bases. CDR3 in DNA: TGTGCCTGGGACAGGGATACCTACGAGCAGTACTTC. It is translated as CAWDRDTYEQYF.

This clone was detected only a few times. The chain couples TRBV7-2 to TRBJ2-1, with a tentative D call TRBD1 (5 bases). Germline V gene sequence: CDR1 SGHTA, CDR2 FQGNSA. The length of the CDR3 is 15 residues. V was shortened by 3 bases and J by 8 bases, with 17 bases between the two germline ends. CDR3 sequence reads: CASSFWGSRNDEQFF. The DNA of the CDR3 is TGTGCCAGCAGCTTTTGGGGCTCTAGGAACGATGAGCAGTTCTTC.

CDR3 sequence (DNA): TGCAGCGTTTTTCGGCGGGACGGGAATGAGCAGTTCTTC. This translates into CSVFRRDGNEQFF. The rearrangement uses TRBV29-1 and TRBJ2-1; tentatively, D is TRBD2 (6 bases). Germline assignment: CDR1 SQVTM and CDR2 ANQGSEA. This CDR3 contains 13 residues. The V end lost 5 bases, the J end lost 7 bases, and 15 bases lay between the germline ends.

The chain links TRBV6-1 to TRBJ1-1; 7 nucleotides align to TRBD1. This CDR3 is 14 amino acids long. Trimming removed 7 bases from V and 6 bases from J; junction bases left unmatched: 11. The germline V gene encodes CDR1 MNHNS and CDR2 SASEGT. The CDR3 protein is CASIFSGGGPEAFF. In DNA form, the CDR3 reads TGTGCCAGCATTTTCTCCGGAGGGGGCCCTGAAGCTTTCTTT.

This clone was counted between two and nine times. V is TRBV5-4 and J is TRBJ2-5; 9 bases map to TRBD1. The CDR3 sequence is 15 residues long. V dropped 5 bases and J dropped 7; count of bases not matched to a gene: 12. Germline CDR1 SGHNT, CDR2 YYREEE (reference sequence). The CDR3: CASSQGQGRGRTQYF. Written as DNA, the CDR3 is TGTGCCAGCAGTCAGGGACAGGGACGAGGTAGGACCCAGTACTTC.

This clone showed up just a few times. This chain links TRBV19 with TRBJ2-2; a possible D gene is TRBD2 (5 bases). CDR1 is LNHDA and CDR2 is SQIVND in the germline V gene (reference sequence). Trimming stripped 4 bases from V and 2 bases from J, with 14 bases between. CDR3 length: 16 amino acids. The CDR3 loop reads CASSRWLAPNTGELFF. CDR3 nucleotide sequence: TGTGCCAGTAGTAGGTGGCTAGCTCCTAACACCGGGGAGCTGTTTTTT.

The J gene is TRBJ2-7, the V gene TRBV28; 13 nucleotides line up with TRBD2. The V gene's germline CDR1 is MDHEN and CDR2 SYDVKM. The CDR3 is 14 amino acids. Trimming cost V 8 bases and J 7 bases; bases outside gene matches: 8. This chain's CDR3 is CASGLAGVRWEQYF. CDR3 coding DNA: TGTGCCAGCGGACTAGCGGGAGTTCGGTGGGAGCAGTACTTC. Full variable domain (outside the CDR3, taken from reference TRBV28 and TRBJ2-7): DVKVTQSSRYLVKRTGEKVFLECVQDMDHENMFWYRQDPGLGLRLIYFSYDVKMKEKGDIPEGYSVSREKKERFSLILESASTNQTSMYLCASGLAGVRWEQYFGPGTRLTVT.

This clone was picked up a small number of times. This sequence joins TRBV6-5 and TRBJ2-7, with TRBD2 matching over 10 bases. Trimming took 5 bases from V and 4 from J; bases not matched to a gene: 8. The length of the CDR3 is 15 residues. Germline CDR1 and CDR2: MNHEY and SVGAGI. This CDR3 is CASSPAGLAVYEQYF. CDR3 nucleotides: TGTGCCAGCAGTCCCGCCGGACTAGCGGTATACGAGCAGTACTTC.

This chain uses TRBV5-4 with TRBJ1-4; 7 bases are a match to TRBD1. There are 17 residues in the CDR3. Germline trimming cut 2 bases from V and 6 bases from J; bases unmatched to any gene: 13. Germline V CDR1 and CDR2: SGHNT, YYREEE (reference sequence). The CDR3 sequence: CASSLTLNRGVYEKLFF. CDR3 sequence (DNA): TGTGCCAGCAGCTTAACCTTGAACAGGGGAGTCTATGAAAAACTGTTTTTT.

The J gene is TRBJ2-1, the V gene TRBV5-1, with TRBD1 matching over 8 bases. CDR1 and CDR2 (germline): SGHRS, YFSETQ. This CDR3 spans 15 amino acids. The ends lost 4 bases at V and 2 bases at J; junction bases unmatched: 5. CDR3 region: CASSPRQGTYNEQFF. The CDR3 bases are TGCGCCAGCAGCCCGAGACAGGGGACCTACAATGAGCAGTTCTTC.

V gene TRBV19 combines with J gene TRBJ2-7; 9 bases align to TRBD2. CDR1 and CDR2 (germline): LNHDA, SQIVND (reference sequence). This CDR3 spans 14 amino acids. With V trimmed by 10 bases and J by 2 bases, 9 bases remained unmatched. For the CDR3, the DNA is TGTGCCACCGAGACTAGCGGAGGGACCTACGAGCAGTACTTC. Amino acids: CATETSGGTYEQYF.

The genes are TRBV5-6 and TRBJ2-6; D is unresolved. The germline gives CDR1 SGHDT, CDR2 YYEEEE. V was trimmed by 2 bases and J by 2 bases, leaving 2 bases between them. This CDR3 spans 13 amino acids. The CDR3 DNA reads as TGTGCCAGCAGCTTCACTGGGGCCAACGTCCTGACTTTC. Translated, it gives CASSFTGANVLTF.

A few counts support this clone. The chain couples TRBV14 to TRBJ2-1, with 9 bases lining up with TRBD2. Germline loops: CDR1 SGHDN, CDR2 FVKESK. The CDR3 covers 20 residues. The junction had 13 bases not matched to a gene; V was cut back by 0 bases and J by 1 base. This CDR3 reads CASSQEVKYAGGGSYNEQFF. The CDR3, as DNA: TGTGCCAGCAGCCAAGAAGTGAAGTATGCGGGAGGGGGGTCCTACAATGAGCAGTTCTTC.

This chain connects TRBV11-2 to TRBJ2-5; no definite D call. Germline V gives CDR1 SGHAT, CDR2 FQNNGV. Trimming took off 5 bases at V and 7 bases at J, with 17 bases between the two ends. The CDR3 length is 14 residues. The DNA of the CDR3 is TGTGCCAGCAGCCCATCACGGGTCCCCCGGACCCAGTACTTC. Amino acids: CASSPSRVPRTQYF. Looking up the rest from reference TRBV11-2 and TRBJ2-5 gives the full variable domain: EAGVAQSPRYKIIEKRQSVAFWCNPISGHATLYWYQQILGQGPKLLIQFQNNGVVDDSQLPKDRFSAERLKGVDSTLKIQPAKLEDSAVYLCASSPSRVPRTQYFGPGTRLLVL.

This clone was detected only a few times. The rearrangement uses TRBV5-1 and TRBJ2-7, with D unresolved. Trimming took off 4 bases at V and 7 bases at J, with 18 bases between the two ends. In germline, CDR1 is SGHRS, CDR2 YFSETQ. This CDR3 spans 14 amino acids. The CDR3 spells CASSPPGLNQEQYF. The CDR3 region has the DNA TGCGCCAGCAGCCCCCCGGGTCTGAACCAGGAGCAGTACTTC.